A single sample gave rise to the 28 T cell receptor beta chains below, sequenced in a study of control samples from healthy donors and cancer patients. Assay: immunoSEQ multiplex PCR; the TCRdb copy retains only in-frame clones and omits some. In the table there are under 100,000 clones, about 92% of which are singletons. Material for sequencing was blood. The receptors were gathered from a woman aged 30 to 39 in good health.

The chain employs TRBV2 and TRBJ1-2; 7 bases align to TRBD1. This CDR3 spans 13 amino acids. In germline, CDR1 is SNHLY, CDR2 FYNNEI. The junction had 7 bases not matched to a gene; V was cut back by 8 bases and J by 4 bases. The CDR3 bases are TGTGCCAGCGGTGGGGACAGAGCCTATGGCTACACCTTC. It encodes CASGGDRAYGYTF.

This clone has a single count. The chain is built from TRBV18 and TRBJ2-1; tentative D call: TRBD1 (6 bases). The CDR3 has 15 amino acids. The germline V gene encodes CDR1 KGHSH and CDR2 LQKENI. The germline V and J ends were trimmed by 0 bases and 4 bases, with 10 bases remaining between them. The CDR3 DNA is TGTGCCAGCTCACCACCGGGGACAAGTTACAATGAGCAGTTCTTC. Translation gives CASSPPGTSYNEQFF.

This clone has a single count. This chain connects TRBV5-8 to TRBJ2-2; TRBD2 is a possible D gene (5 bases). Trimming left V 2 bases short and J 3 bases short, with 11 bases between. The CDR3 is 15 residues long. From germline, CDR1 is SGHTS and CDR2 YDEGEE. CDR3 residues: CASSFWNGDTGELFF. In DNA form, the CDR3 reads TGTGCCAGCAGCTTCTGGAACGGGGACACCGGGGAGCTGTTTTTT. Combining the CDR3 with reference TRBV5-8 and TRBJ2-2 gives the whole variable domain EAGVTQSPTHLIKTRGQQATLRCSPISGHTSVYWYQQALGLGLQFLLWYDEGEERNRGNFPPRFSGRQFPNYSSELNVNALELEDSALYLCASSFWNGDTGELFFGEGSRLTVL.

V gene TRBV7-6 combines with J gene TRBJ1-1; D ambiguous. Germline CDR1 is SGHVS and CDR2 is FNYEAQ. V lost 7 bases and J lost 3, with 12 bases in between. This CDR3 region has 13 residues. The CDR3 reads CASTPDWDTEAFF. In DNA form, the CDR3 reads TGTGCCAGCACCCCGGACTGGGACACTGAAGCTTTCTTT.

The chain couples TRBV4-1 to TRBJ1-4; 9 nucleotides match TRBD1. Trimming took 0 bases from V and 7 from J; bases not matched to a gene: 9. CDR1 and CDR2 from the germline V gene are MGHRA and YSYEKL. The CDR3 sequence is 17 residues long. The CDR3 DNA sequence: TGCGCCAGCAGCCAAGACCATCCCGGGACAGGGATTGAAAAACTGTTTTTT. Translation: CASSQDHPGTGIEKLFF.

The chain is built from TRBV10-1 and TRBJ2-7, with 7 bases identical to TRBD1. The CDR3 covers 14 residues. Germline V gene lookup returns CDR1 WNHNN and CDR2 SYGVQD (reference sequence). The V and J ends lost 6 bases and 4 bases, in that order; junction bases with no gene match: 9. CDR3 sequence: CASSPGTDLYEQYF. The CDR3 bases are TGCGCCAGCAGCCCCGGGACAGACCTTTACGAGCAGTACTTC.

The chain combines TRBV18 with TRBJ2-5; 9 bases map to TRBD2. V gave up 1 base and J gave up 3 bases; unmatched junction bases: 0. This CDR3 contains 14 residues. CDR1 and CDR2 (germline): KGHSH, LQKENI. CDR3 in DNA: TGTGCCAGCTCACCACTAGCGGGAGAAGAGACCCAGTACTTC. The encoded protein is CASSPLAGEETQYF.

Only one count was recorded for this clone. V usage is TRBV19 and J usage is TRBJ1-5, with no clear D. CDR3 length: 14 residues. Trimming removed 7 bases at V and 6 bases at J, with 16 bases between. In germline, CDR1 is LNHDA, CDR2 SQIVND (reference sequence). CDR3 sequence: CASIPPGFTQPQHF. Here the CDR3 DNA reads TGTGCCAGTATTCCCCCGGGGTTTACTCAGCCCCAGCATTTT.

The rearrangement uses TRBV6-5 and TRBJ1-5; D uncertain. Trimming took 6 bases from V and 7 from J, leaving 13 bases between them. This CDR3 comprises 13 residues. Per germline, CDR1 MNHEY and CDR2 SVGAGI. CDR3 nucleotide sequence: TGTGCCAGCAGCCTGACCCAGATACAGCCCCAGCATTTT. This encodes CASSLTQIQPQHF.

J is TRBJ1-5 and V is TRBV6-5; D is uncertain. The germline CDR1 and CDR2 sequences are MNHEY and SVGAGI. CDR3 length equals 14 residues. The V end lost 6 bases, the J end lost 4 bases, and 13 bases lay between the germline ends. CDR3 sequence reads: CASSLSWGNQPQHF. The CDR3 DNA reads TGTGCCAGCAGCCTCAGCTGGGGAAATCAGCCCCAGCATTTT.

The chain joins TRBV24-1 to TRBJ1-1, with D possibly TRBD1 on 6 matching bases. CDR3 length equals 11 residues. V lost 9 bases and J 3 bases, leaving 7 bases between the germline ends. Germline V CDR1 and CDR2: KGHDR, SFDVKD. CDR3 sequence reads: CATAGDTEAFF. The DNA of the CDR3 is TGTGCCACCGCAGGGGACACTGAAGCTTTCTTT.

The CDR3 sequence is CATSMWAEKLFF. The CDR3 DNA is TGTGCCACCAGCATGTGGGCTGAAAAACTGTTTTTT. The chain couples TRBV15 to TRBJ1-4; no definite D call. Trimming removed 4 bases from V and 7 bases from J, with 7 bases in between. Germline CDR1 and CDR2: LNHNV and YYDKDF (reference sequence). This CDR3 contains 12 residues.

This chain links TRBV12-5 with TRBJ2-5, with D unresolved. Per the germline V gene, CDR1 is LGHNT and CDR2 is FRNRAP. Trimming removed 1 base from V and 7 bases from J, with 4 bases in between. The CDR3 totals 11 residues. DNA of the CDR3: TGTGCTAGTGGTTTGGGGTGGACCCAGTACTTC. Protein product: CASGLGWTQYF.

DNA for the CDR3: TGTGCCAGCAGCCCAAATTGGCTTTGGGGCTACACCTTC. Encoded protein: CASSPNWLWGYTF. V gene TRBV3-1 (or the pseudogene TRBV3-2) combines with J gene TRBJ1-2; no clear D. V was pared by 4 bases and J by 8 bases, with 14 bases between. Germline V gives CDR1 LGHDT, CDR2 YNNKEL (reference sequence). The CDR3 runs to 13 residues.

The V gene is TRBV6-5, the J gene TRBJ1-5, with a weak D call TRBD1 (5 bases). The ends were cut back, 6 bases at V and 4 bases at J, with 7 bases in the middle. Germline V gene lookup returns CDR1 MNHEY and CDR2 SVGAGI. The CDR3 runs to 12 residues. In nucleotides, the CDR3 is TGTGCCAGCAGGACAGCTAATCAGCCCCAGCATTTT. Its translation is CASRTANQPQHF.

The chain joins TRBV11-3 to TRBJ1-4; unclear D gene. V lost 4 bases, J lost 1 base, and 7 bases lay in between. The CDR3 has 14 residues. Per the germline V gene, CDR1 is SGHNT and CDR2 is YENEEA. CDR3 DNA sequence: TGTGCCAGCAGCTCAGAATTAACTAATGAAAAACTGTTTTTT. This sequence encodes CASSSELTNEKLFF.

The chain carries TRBV6-5 and TRBJ1-1, with a weak D call TRBD1 (5 bases). There are 11 residues in the CDR3. V was cut by 8 bases and J by 5 bases, with 9 bases left in between. Germline V CDR1 and CDR2: MNHEY, SVGAGI. The CDR3 DNA reads TGTGCCAGCTGGGGGGAGACTGAAGCTTTCTTT. The encoded protein is CASWGETEAFF.

The chain is built from TRBV19 and TRBJ1-3; 10 bases fit TRBD1. CDR1 and CDR2 (germline): LNHDA, SQIVND (reference sequence). The CDR3 sequence is 15 residues long. V lost 1 base to trimming and J lost 4 bases; unmatched junction nucleotides: 1. CDR3 region: CASSIGQGAGNTIYF. The CDR3 DNA reads TGTGCCAGTAGTATAGGACAGGGGGCCGGAAACACCATATATTTT. The variable domain in full, with the rest retrieved from reference TRBV19 and TRBJ1-3, is DGGITQSPKYLFRKEGQNVTLSCEQNLNHDAMYWYRQDPGQGLRLIYYSQIVNDFQKGDIAEGYSVSREKKESFPLTVTSAQKNPTAFYLCASSIGQGAGNTIYFGEGSWLTVV.

The chain employs TRBV9 and TRBJ1-2; 7 nucleotides line up with TRBD1. Germline V gene sequence: CDR1 SGDLS, CDR2 YYNGEE. This CDR3 spans 14 amino acids. V was clipped by 2 bases and J by 5 bases; unmatched bases: 6. CDR3 protein: CASSVGTENYGYTF. The CDR3 region has the DNA TGTGCCAGCAGCGTGGGGACAGAAAATTATGGCTACACCTTC.

The rearrangement joins TRBV3-1 (or the pseudogene TRBV3-2) to TRBJ2-5; TRBD2 matches 7 bases. This CDR3 spans 14 amino acids. V shed 1 base, J shed 5 bases, and the junction held 4 bases outside the gene matches. Germline V lookup: CDR1 LGHDT, CDR2 YNNKEL (reference sequence). CDR3 coding DNA: TGTGCCAGCAGCCAAGGGGGGGGTTTGGAGACCCAGTACTTC. Its translation: CASSQGGGLETQYF.

The chain joins TRBV6-6 to TRBJ1-4; TRBD1 matches 7 bases. The junction had 5 bases not matched to a gene; V was cut back by 9 bases and J by 4 bases. Germline CDR1 MNHNY, CDR2 SVGAGI (reference sequence). The CDR3 is 13 residues long. The CDR3: CARRQGLNEKLFF. CDR3 sequence (DNA): TGTGCCAGAAGACAGGGCCTTAATGAAAAACTGTTTTTT.

The CDR3 spells CASSINGRTEAFF. The DNA for the CDR3 is TGTGCCAGTAGTATTAACGGGCGGACTGAAGCTTTCTTT. This rearrangement joins TRBV19 to TRBJ1-1; D is unclear. V dropped 3 bases and J dropped 5 bases, with 10 bases sitting between them. From germline, CDR1 is LNHDA and CDR2 SQIVND (reference sequence). The CDR3 contains 13 residues. The full variable domain, completed using reference TRBV19 and TRBJ1-1, is DGGITQSPKYLFRKEGQNVTLSCEQNLNHDAMYWYRQDPGQGLRLIYYSQIVNDFQKGDIAEGYSVSREKKESFPLTVTSAQKNPTAFYLCASSINGRTEAFFGQGTRLTVV.

The genes are TRBV10-3 and TRBJ2-1; 15 bases match TRBD2. Germline CDR1 ENHRY, CDR2 SYGVKD. There are 17 residues in the CDR3. Trimming removed 3 bases from V and 6 bases from J; junction bases left unmatched: 6. As DNA, the CDR3 is TGTGCCATCAGTGACGGACTAGCGGGGGGGCCCGTCAATGAGCAGTTCTTC. This sequence encodes CAISDGLAGGPVNEQFF.

This clone was recorded once. This sequence joins TRBV7-9 and TRBJ1-5, with 8 bases fitting TRBD1. Looked up from germline, CDR1 is SEHNR and CDR2 is FQNEAQ (reference sequence). The CDR3 consists of 16 residues. V lost 4 bases and J lost 3; bases outside the gene matches: 8. The CDR3 DNA reads as TGTGCCAGCAGCTCCCTGGGGACAGGCGACAATCAGCCCCAGCATTTT. Translated, it gives CASSSLGTGDNQPQHF.

This sequence joins TRBV5-1 and TRBJ2-2; D possibly corresponds to TRBD1 (6 bases). Trimming pared 4 bases from V and 5 bases from J, leaving 18 bases between. The V gene's germline CDR1 is SGHRS and CDR2 YFSETQ. This CDR3 contains 16 residues. The CDR3 loop is CASSVTGNVNTGELFF. CDR3 nucleotide sequence: TGCGCCAGCAGCGTAACAGGGAATGTGAATACCGGGGAGCTGTTTTTT.

The chain employs TRBV27 and TRBJ1-1; the D gene is possibly TRBD1 (5 bases). The CDR3 totals 17 residues. From germline, CDR1 is MNHEY and CDR2 SMNVEV (reference sequence). V lost 6 bases and J lost 0, with 20 bases in between. In nucleotides, the CDR3 is TGTGCCAGCAGCCCTCTTCAGGGAATCATCATGAACACTGAAGCTTTCTTT. It codes for CASSPLQGIIMNTEAFF.

This clone was detected only once. The gene calls are TRBV28 and TRBJ1-4; the D is unclear. The length of the CDR3 is 13 residues. The ends were cut back, 3 bases at V and 4 bases at J, with 6 bases in the middle. Germline V gene data show CDR1 as MDHEN and CDR2 as SYDVKM. CDR3 residues: CASSLAGNEKLFF. The CDR3 bases are TGTGCCAGCAGTTTGGCCGGTAATGAAAAACTGTTTTTT.

The V and J genes are TRBV24-1 and TRBJ2-1; 11 positions match TRBD2. Germline-derived CDR1 and CDR2 are KGHDR and SFDVKD. CDR3 length: 15 residues. Unmatched junction bases numbered 1, after V lost 7 bases and J lost 0 bases. DNA of the CDR3: TGTGCCACCAGAGGGACTAGCGGCTCCTACAATGAGCAGTTCTTC. Translating it yields CATRGTSGSYNEQFF.